This T cell receptor beta chain was sequenced in a study of identical twins. Unique molecular identifiers were present on cDNA, and template switching added a universal primer site. TCRdb re-derived calls from the 5' RACE reads in MiXCR, one entry per CDR3 protein. The sample carries nearly 200,000 distinct CDR3 sequences, about 16% recorded once. In this sample, this clonotype turned up a few times. Germline lookup yields CDR1 MNHEY and CDR2 SVGEGT. The CDR3 sequence is 16 residues long. V lost 2 bases to trimming and J lost 0 bases, with 11 bases between them. This sample also belongs to another study, concerning T cells expressing NK-cell markers.

The rearrangement joins TRBV6-2 or TRBV6-3 to TRBJ2-1; no firm D call. The material sequenced was CD8+ T cells sorted from blood. The origin of this receptor is a woman under 30 in good health. CDR3 nucleotides: TGTGCCAGCAGTTACGGGGTCCGCGGCTCCTACAATGAGCAGTTCTTC. Amino acid sequence: CASSYGVRGSYNEQFF.